This entry describes one T cell receptor (beta chain). The PCR was carried out with 60 Vbeta primers and 13 Jbeta primers. Data came from immunoSEQ multiplex PCR; TCRdb stores just in-frame clones and leaves some out. The top ten hold more than 4% of the sample, which has roughly 140,000 clones, 80% to 90% seen once. The data originate from a study of cytomegalovirus exposure and HLA in healthy donors. V shed 0 bases and J 3 bases; nucleotides not matched to a gene: 2. This CDR3 region has 15 residues. Per germline, CDR1 SGHTA and CDR2 FQGTGA. The chain couples TRBV7-3 to TRBJ2-3; TRBD2 matches 8 bases. Sequenced: PBMCs. This TCR derives from a woman in her forties in good health and CMV-seropositive. Here the CDR3 DNA reads TGTGCCAGCAGCTTAACGGGACTAGGGACAGATACGCAGTATTTT. Residues: CASSLTGLGTDTQYF. The whole variable domain, filled in from reference TRBV7-3 and TRBJ2-3, reads GAGVSQTPSNKVTEKGKYVELRCDPISGHTALYWYRQSLGQGPEFLIYFQGTGAADDSGLPNDRFFAVRPEGSVSTLKIQRTERGDSAVYLCASSLTGLGTDTQYFGPGTRLTVL.